One sample yielded the 20 T cell receptor beta chains listed below, sequenced in a study of T cell changes during pregnancy in multiple sclerosis. Sequencing was performed with immunoSEQ multiplex PCR; in TCRdb, only in-frame clones are kept and a portion is missing. The profile shows around 100,000 clones, 92% of them singletons. Specimen: peripheral blood, collected after pregnancy. The origin of the receptors is a female donor with multiple sclerosis, enrolled in a pregnancy study.

This clone has a handful of counts. The chain links TRBV28 to TRBJ1-2, with D unresolved. V lost 5 bases, J lost 5 bases, and 9 bases lay in between. The germline gives CDR1 MDHEN, CDR2 SYDVKM. This CDR3 is built from 12 residues. The CDR3 here is CASSAARYGYTF. The CDR3 DNA follows: TGTGCCAGCAGTGCAGCGCGGTATGGCTACACCTTC.

V is TRBV6-6 and J is TRBJ2-1, with TRBD1 as a possible D gene (6 bases). The V gene lost 2 bases and the J gene lost 5 bases, with 13 bases spanning the gap. The CDR3 runs to 15 residues. Germline loops: CDR1 MNHNY, CDR2 SVGAGI (reference sequence). CDR3 DNA: TGTGCCAGCAGTTACCTGGCAGGGGAGAACAATGAGCAGTTCTTC. Protein sequence: CASSYLAGENNEQFF.

The chain uses TRBV28 and TRBJ2-1, with TRBD2 matching over 7 bases. Per the germline V gene, CDR1 is MDHEN and CDR2 is SYDVKM. J was trimmed by 7 bases and V by 3 bases; bases with no gene match: 9. The CDR3 totals 15 residues. The CDR3 protein is CASSLKPGGMNEQFF. As DNA, the CDR3 is TGTGCCAGCAGTTTGAAACCGGGAGGTATGAATGAGCAGTTCTTC.

V usage is TRBV7-2 and J usage is TRBJ1-5, with 9 bases aligning to TRBD1. The length of the CDR3 is 14 residues. The germline V gene has CDR1 SGHTA and CDR2 FQGNSA. V was pared by 7 bases and J by 5 bases, with 6 bases of the junction left unmatched. CDR3 residues: CASNMGQGDQPQHF. CDR3 sequence (DNA): TGTGCCAGCAACATGGGACAGGGTGATCAGCCCCAGCATTTT.

The chain combines TRBV6-1 with TRBJ1-6; weak D call: TRBD1 (5 bases). In germline, CDR1 is MNHNS, CDR2 SASEGT. Trimming cost V 8 bases and J 10 bases, with 15 bases left between them. The CDR3 is made up of 13 amino acids. CDR3 in DNA: TGTGCCAGCTGGGAGGGGTCAGGGTCACCCCTCCACTTT. It encodes CASWEGSGSPLHF.

The rearrangement joins TRBV5-6 to TRBJ2-7; 11 nucleotides align to TRBD2. The V and J ends lost 0 bases and 3 bases, in that order; junction bases with no gene match: 8. Germline V lookup: CDR1 SGHDT, CDR2 YYEEEE. This CDR3 has 17 residues. The CDR3 reads CASSLASGGPKGYEQYF. In DNA, the CDR3 is TGTGCCAGCAGCTTGGCTAGCGGGGGGCCCAAAGGCTACGAGCAGTACTTC.

The chain couples TRBV6-1 to TRBJ2-1; TRBD2 matches at 7 bases. V lost 7 bases, J lost 9 bases, and 9 bases stayed unmatched. Germline V gives CDR1 MNHNS, CDR2 SASEGT. The CDR3 contains 13 residues. The CDR3 DNA follows: TGTGCCAGCAAAATTGCGGGAGTATTTGAGCAGTTCTTC. Its translation: CASKIAGVFEQFF.

The chain uses TRBV27 and TRBJ2-2, with 11 bases matching TRBD2. CDR1 and CDR2 (germline): MNHEY, SMNVEV (reference sequence). The CDR3 consists of 16 residues. The ends lost 4 bases at V and 5 bases at J; junction bases unmatched: 6. The CDR3 DNA sequence: TGTGCCAGCAGTTCTTCACTAGCGGGAGTAACCGGGGAGCTGTTTTTT. Translating it yields CASSSSLAGVTGELFF.

The genes are TRBV11-2 and TRBJ2-7; possible D gene TRBD1, 6 bases. The ends were cut back, 3 bases at V and 11 bases at J, with 20 bases in the middle. Germline CDR1 SGHAT, CDR2 FQNNGV. The CDR3 spans 14 residues. The chain's CDR3 is CASSLDSPWGREYF. The CDR3, as DNA: TGTGCCAGCAGCTTGGACAGCCCCTGGGGGCGAGAGTACTTC.

There are many counts of this clone. This chain links TRBV30 with TRBJ2-2; 10 nucleotides match TRBD2. The CDR3 has 17 amino acids. CDR1 GTSNPN and CDR2 SVGIG come from the germline V gene (reference sequence). J lost 0 bases, V lost 2 bases, and 6 bases had no gene match. This chain's CDR3 is CAWSTLAGFANTGELFF. The CDR3 DNA sequence: TGTGCCTGGAGTACACTAGCGGGATTCGCGAACACCGGGGAGCTGTTTTTT.

The rearrangement joins TRBV5-1 to TRBJ2-5, with D unclear. V was clipped by 7 bases and J by 4 bases, with 8 bases between them. Germline lookup yields CDR1 SGHRS and CDR2 YFSETQ. CDR3 length: 11 amino acids. The CDR3 nucleotides are TGCGCCAGCTTTTCGGGAGAGACCCAGTACTTC. It specifies CASFSGETQYF.

The chain links TRBV19 to TRBJ2-5; weak D call: TRBD2 (5 bases). Germline CDR1 and CDR2: LNHDA and SQIVND (reference sequence). V lost 6 bases, J lost 1 base, and 12 bases lay in between. The CDR3 is 14 amino acids. CDR3 sequence reads: CASSTTRTQETQYF. CDR3 in DNA: TGTGCCAGTAGCACCACTAGGACCCAAGAGACCCAGTACTTC.

The J gene is TRBJ2-6, the V gene TRBV5-4; 10 nucleotides match TRBD2. The germline gives CDR1 SGHNT, CDR2 YYREEE (reference sequence). The CDR3 has 17 residues. V lost 4 bases to trimming and J lost 4 bases; unmatched junction nucleotides: 8. Here the CDR3 reads CASSTSGGGPGANVLTF. CDR3 DNA: TGTGCCAGCAGCACCAGCGGGGGGGGTCCCGGGGCCAACGTCCTGACTTTC.

The V gene is TRBV5-1, the J gene TRBJ2-1; tentative D call: TRBD2 (6 bases). The germline V gene has CDR1 SGHRS and CDR2 YFSETQ. V lost 7 bases to trimming and J lost 3 bases, with 17 bases between them. This CDR3 contains 15 residues. The CDR3 reads CASRLPGLDYNEQFF. The DNA for the CDR3 is TGCGCCAGCCGACTACCGGGACTCGACTACAATGAGCAGTTCTTC.

This sequence joins TRBV7-2 and TRBJ2-1; 8 bases agree with TRBD2. This CDR3 has 15 residues. V gave up 6 bases and J gave up 8 bases; unmatched junction bases: 12. CDR1 SGHTA and CDR2 FQGNSA come from the germline V gene. The CDR3 nucleotides read TGTGCCAGCAGACCTTCGGGACTAGGGGTCTATGAGCAGTTCTTC. This codes for CASRPSGLGVYEQFF.

This chain uses TRBV5-1 with TRBJ2-1, with D perhaps TRBD2 (6 bases). The V gene lost 1 base and the J gene lost 8 bases, with 10 bases spanning the gap. The CDR3 spans 13 residues. CDR1 and CDR2 from the germline V gene are SGHRS and YFSETQ. In DNA, the CDR3 is TGCGCCAGCAGCTTGTTTTGGGGGGATGAGCAGTTCTTC. As protein: CASSLFWGDEQFF.

This clone occurred once. V gene TRBV6-5 combines with J gene TRBJ2-1; 7 bases match TRBD2. V lost 6 bases and J lost 3; bases outside the gene matches: 8. The CDR3 is 15 amino acids. CDR1 is MNHEY, CDR2 SVGAGI, per germline. CDR3 coding DNA: TGTGCCAGCAGCTCCCTGGCGGGGGACTACAATGAGCAGTTCTTC. It is translated as CASSSLAGDYNEQFF.

The chain uses TRBV7-9 and TRBJ2-7; 9 bases match TRBD2. The CDR3 has 15 amino acids. Trimming at V came to 2 bases and at J to 6 bases, leaving 8 bases not matched to a gene. Germline loops: CDR1 SEHNR, CDR2 FQNEAQ (reference sequence). CDR3 protein: CASSLLGGGAAEQYF. CDR3 nucleotide sequence: TGTGCCAGCAGCTTACTGGGCGGGGGGGCAGCCGAGCAGTACTTC.

This clone showed up just a few times. The J gene is TRBJ2-1, the V gene TRBV7-3; D might be TRBD2 (6 bases). The CDR3 totals 16 residues. Trimming cost V 3 bases and J 0 bases, with 12 bases left between them. Per the germline V gene, CDR1 is SGHTA and CDR2 is FQGTGA. CDR3 sequence: CASSFLGGVSYNEQFF. The CDR3 DNA is TGTGCCAGCAGCTTCCTAGGCGGGGTCTCCTACAATGAGCAGTTCTTC. Full variable domain (outside the CDR3, taken from reference TRBV7-3 and TRBJ2-1): GAGVSQTPSNKVTEKGKYVELRCDPISGHTALYWYRQSLGQGPEFLIYFQGTGAADDSGLPNDRFFAVRPEGSVSTLKIQRTERGDSAVYLCASSFLGGVSYNEQFFGPGTRLTVL.

This chain links TRBV11-2 with TRBJ2-1; D is ambiguous. Germline values: CDR1 SGHAT, CDR2 FQNNGV. The CDR3 is 11 residues long. The V end lost 4 bases, the J end lost 7 bases, and 5 bases lay between the germline ends. The CDR3 loop is CASSYSNEQFF. The CDR3 DNA sequence: TGTGCCAGCAGCTATTCGAATGAGCAGTTCTTC.